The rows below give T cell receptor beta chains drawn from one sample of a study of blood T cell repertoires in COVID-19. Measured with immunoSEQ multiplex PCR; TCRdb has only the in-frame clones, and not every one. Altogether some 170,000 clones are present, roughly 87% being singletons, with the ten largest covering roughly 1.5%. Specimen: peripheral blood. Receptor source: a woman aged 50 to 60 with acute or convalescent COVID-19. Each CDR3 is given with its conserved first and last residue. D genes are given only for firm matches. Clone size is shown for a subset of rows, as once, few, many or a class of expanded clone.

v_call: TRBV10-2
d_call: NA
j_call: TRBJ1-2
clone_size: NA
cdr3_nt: TGCGCCAGCAGTGACCTCACAGGGCCGGGCTACACCTTC
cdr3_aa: CASSDLTGPGYTF

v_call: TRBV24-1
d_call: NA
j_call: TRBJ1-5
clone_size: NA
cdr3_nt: TGTGCCACCAGTGACCCCCTGCGGTCGGCCGGCGATCAGCCCCAGCATTTT
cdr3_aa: CATSDPLRSAGDQPQHF

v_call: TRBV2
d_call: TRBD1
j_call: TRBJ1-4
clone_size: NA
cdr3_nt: TGTGCCAGCAGAGCAATGGGACAGATTAATGAAAAACTGTTTTTT
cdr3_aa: CASRAMGQINEKLFF

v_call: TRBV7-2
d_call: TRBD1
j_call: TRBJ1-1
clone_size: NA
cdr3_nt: TGTGCCAGCAGCTTTACAGGGGGGACTGAAGCTTTCTTT
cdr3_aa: CASSFTGGTEAFF

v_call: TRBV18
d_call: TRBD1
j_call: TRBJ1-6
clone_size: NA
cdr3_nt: TGTGCCAGCTCACCACTGGGACAGGGCTCTAATAATTCACCCCTCCACTTT
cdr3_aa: CASSPLGQGSNNSPLHF

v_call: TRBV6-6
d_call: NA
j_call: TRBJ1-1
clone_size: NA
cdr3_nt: TGTGCCAGCAGTTACTCGAAGCGCAGTATGGACACTGAAGCTTTCTTT
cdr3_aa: CASSYSKRSMDTEAFF

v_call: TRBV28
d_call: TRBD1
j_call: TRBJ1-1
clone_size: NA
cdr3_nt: TGTGCCAGCAGTCCTTCGACAGGGTCTGGAGTCACTGAAGCTTTCTTT
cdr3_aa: CASSPSTGSGVTEAFF

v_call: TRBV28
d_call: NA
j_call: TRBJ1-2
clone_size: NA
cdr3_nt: TGTGCCAGCATCCCCGGGACAAGTTATGGCTACACCTTC
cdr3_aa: CASIPGTSYGYTF

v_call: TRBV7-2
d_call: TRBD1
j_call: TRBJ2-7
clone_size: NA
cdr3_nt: TGTGCCAGCAGCTTAGGTACGGGACAGGGCCACGAGCAGTACTTC
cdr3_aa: CASSLGTGQGHEQYF

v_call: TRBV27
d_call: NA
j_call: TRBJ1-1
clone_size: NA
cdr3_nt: TGTGCCAGCAGGGAAGGGAGAGTAAACACTGAAGCTTTCTTT
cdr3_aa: CASREGRVNTEAFF

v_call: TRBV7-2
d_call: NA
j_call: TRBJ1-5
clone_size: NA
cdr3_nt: TGTGCCAGCAGCCGTTATCCAGGGTTATTAAATCAGCCCCAGCATTTT
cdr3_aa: CASSRYPGLLNQPQHF

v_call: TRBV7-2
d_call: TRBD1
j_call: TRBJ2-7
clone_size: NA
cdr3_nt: TGTGCCAGCAGCTTAGGACAGGGGGCCCACTACGAGCAGTACTTC
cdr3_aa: CASSLGQGAHYEQYF

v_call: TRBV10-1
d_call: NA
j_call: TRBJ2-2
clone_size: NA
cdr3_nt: TGCGCCAGCAGCATCGACAGGGAGGCCGGGGAGCTGTTTTTT
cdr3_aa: CASSIDREAGELFF

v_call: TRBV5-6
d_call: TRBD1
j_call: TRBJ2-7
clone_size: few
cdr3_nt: TGTGCCAGCAGCTTGCAAGGACAGGGAGTTGACGAGCAGTACTTC
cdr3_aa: CASSLQGQGVDEQYF

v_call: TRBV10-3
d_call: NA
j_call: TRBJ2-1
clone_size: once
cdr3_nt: TGTGCCATCAGTGAATTAGGGGACAATGAGCAGTTCTTC
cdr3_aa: CAISELGDNEQFF

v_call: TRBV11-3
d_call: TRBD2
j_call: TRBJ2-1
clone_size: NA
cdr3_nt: TGTGCCAGCAGCTTAGCGGGACTAGCGGGGCACAATGAGCAGTTCTTC
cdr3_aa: CASSLAGLAGHNEQFF

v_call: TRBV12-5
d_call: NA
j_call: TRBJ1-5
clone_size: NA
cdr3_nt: TGTGCTAGTGGTTTGTACGAGGGAACCCAGCCCCAGCATTTT
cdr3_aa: CASGLYEGTQPQHF

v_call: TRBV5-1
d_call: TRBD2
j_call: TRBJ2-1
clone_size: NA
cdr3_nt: TGCGCCAGCAGCTGGGGGGGACTAGCGGAGGGACGTTTAACCTACAATGAGCAGTTCTTC
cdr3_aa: CASSWGGLAEGRLTYNEQFF

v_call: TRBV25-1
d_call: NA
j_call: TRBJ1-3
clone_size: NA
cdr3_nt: TGTGCCAGCAGTGAACCCAACAGGGAACACACCATATATTTT
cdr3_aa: CASSEPNREHTIYF

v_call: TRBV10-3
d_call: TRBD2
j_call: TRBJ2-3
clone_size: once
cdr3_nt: TGTGCCATCAACCCGGGACTAGGCGATACGCAGTATTTT
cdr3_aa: CAINPGLGDTQYF

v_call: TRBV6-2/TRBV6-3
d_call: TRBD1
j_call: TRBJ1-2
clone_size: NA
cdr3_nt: TGTGCCAGCAGTTACCTTGGGACAGGGGGCTACACCTTC
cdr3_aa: CASSYLGTGGYTF

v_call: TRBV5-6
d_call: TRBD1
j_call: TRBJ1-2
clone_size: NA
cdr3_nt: TGTGCCAGCAGCTTGACAGGGGCTAACTATGGCTACACCTTC
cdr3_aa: CASSLTGANYGYTF

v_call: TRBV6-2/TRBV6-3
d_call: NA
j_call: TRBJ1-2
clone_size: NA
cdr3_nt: TGTGCCAGCAGTTACGGGCAGGACGGGAGCTATGGCTACACCTTC
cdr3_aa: CASSYGQDGSYGYTF

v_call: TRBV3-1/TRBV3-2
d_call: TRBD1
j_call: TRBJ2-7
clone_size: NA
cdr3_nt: TGTGCCAGCAGCCATACAGGGGTCTACTACGAGCAGTACTTC
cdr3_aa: CASSHTGVYYEQYF

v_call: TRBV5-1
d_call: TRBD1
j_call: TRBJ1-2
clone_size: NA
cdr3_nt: TGCGCCAGCAGCTTGGCTGGGACAGGGGCGGGAGGCTACACCTTC
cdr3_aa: CASSLAGTGAGGYTF

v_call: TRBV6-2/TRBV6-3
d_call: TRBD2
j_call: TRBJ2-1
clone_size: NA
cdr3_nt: TGTGCCAGCAGTTTTCCTAGCGGTCTCCCTAACAATGAGCAGTTCTTC
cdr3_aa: CASSFPSGLPNNEQFF

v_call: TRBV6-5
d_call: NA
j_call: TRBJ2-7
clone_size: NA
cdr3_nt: TGTGCCAGCAGTTACCGCGGGGCCGAGCAGTACTTC
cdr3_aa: CASSYRGAEQYF

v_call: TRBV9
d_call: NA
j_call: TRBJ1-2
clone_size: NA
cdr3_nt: TGTGCCAGCAGCGTAGGGCCCCAGGGAAACTATGGCTACACCTTC
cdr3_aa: CASSVGPQGNYGYTF

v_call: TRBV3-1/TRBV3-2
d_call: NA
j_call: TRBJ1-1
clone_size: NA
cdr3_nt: TGTGCCAGCAACCACCTGGGAGGGGGCACTGAAGCTTTCTTT
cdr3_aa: CASNHLGGGTEAFF

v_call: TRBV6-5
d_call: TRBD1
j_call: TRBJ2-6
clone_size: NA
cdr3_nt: TGTGCCAGCAGACCGCGGACAGGGGAGGCCAACGTCCTGACTTTC
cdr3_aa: CASRPRTGEANVLTF

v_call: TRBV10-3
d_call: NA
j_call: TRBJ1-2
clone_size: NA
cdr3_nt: TGTGCCATCAGTGGGACCGGACAGCCAGCTAACTATGGCTACACCTTC
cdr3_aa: CAISGTGQPANYGYTF

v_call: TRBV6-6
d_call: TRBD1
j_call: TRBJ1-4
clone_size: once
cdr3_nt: TGTGCCAGCAGGACAGGGGATGAAAAACTGTTTTTT
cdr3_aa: CASRTGDEKLFF

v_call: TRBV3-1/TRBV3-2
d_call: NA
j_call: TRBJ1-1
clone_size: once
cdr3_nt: TGTGCCAGCAGCCCAGGGGTGATGAACACTGAAGCTTTCTTT
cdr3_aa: CASSPGVMNTEAFF

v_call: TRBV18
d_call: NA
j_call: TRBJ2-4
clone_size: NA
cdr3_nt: TGTGCCAGCTCACCGACCCCAGACAGTTACAAAAACATTCAGTACTTC
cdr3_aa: CASSPTPDSYKNIQYF

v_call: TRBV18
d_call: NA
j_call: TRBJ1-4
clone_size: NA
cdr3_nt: TGTGCCAGCTCACCACCCTCGGTGGAAAAACTGTTTTTT
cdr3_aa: CASSPPSVEKLFF

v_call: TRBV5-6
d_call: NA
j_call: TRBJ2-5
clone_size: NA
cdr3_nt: TGTGCCAGCAGCTTGGAGGGGCGTCGAGAGACCCAGTACTTC
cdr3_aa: CASSLEGRRETQYF

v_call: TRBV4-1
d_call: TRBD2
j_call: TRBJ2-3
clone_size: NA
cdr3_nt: TGCGCCAGCAGCCAAATAGCGGGCACGTCCGATACGCAGTATTTT
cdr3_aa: CASSQIAGTSDTQYF

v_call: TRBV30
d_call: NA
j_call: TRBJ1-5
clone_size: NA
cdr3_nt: TGTGCCTGGAGTGTACCCGGGATTAGCAATCAGCCCCAGCATTTT
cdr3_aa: CAWSVPGISNQPQHF

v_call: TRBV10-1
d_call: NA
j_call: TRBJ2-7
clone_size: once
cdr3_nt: TGCGCCAGCAGTGTCGGGGGAAACGGCGAGCAGTACTTC
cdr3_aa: CASSVGGNGEQYF

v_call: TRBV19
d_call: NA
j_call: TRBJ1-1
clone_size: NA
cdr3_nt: TGTGCCAGTAGTATGCAGGGCACCGACACTGAAGCTTTCTTT
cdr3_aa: CASSMQGTDTEAFF

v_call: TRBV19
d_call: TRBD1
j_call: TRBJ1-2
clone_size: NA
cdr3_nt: TGTGCCAGTAGGCCGGGACAGGATAGGAATGGCTACACCTTC
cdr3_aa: CASRPGQDRNGYTF

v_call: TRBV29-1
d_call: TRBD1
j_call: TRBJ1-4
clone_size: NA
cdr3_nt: TGCAGCGTTGGGACAGGGGGAAATGAAAAACTGTTTTTT
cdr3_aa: CSVGTGGNEKLFF

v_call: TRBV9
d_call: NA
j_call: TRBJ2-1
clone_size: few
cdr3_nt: TGTGCCAGCAACGTAGGAACATCCCTTCATGGTGAGCAGTTCTTC
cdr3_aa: CASNVGTSLHGEQFF

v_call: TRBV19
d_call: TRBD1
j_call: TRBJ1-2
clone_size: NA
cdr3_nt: TGTGCCAGTAGTATAGAGGCAGGGGGGTACTATGGCTACACCTTC
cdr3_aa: CASSIEAGGYYGYTF

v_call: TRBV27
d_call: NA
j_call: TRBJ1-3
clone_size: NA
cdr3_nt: TGTGCCAGCAGTAGAGGTCCCTCGGGGGGAAACACCATATATTTT
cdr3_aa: CASSRGPSGGNTIYF

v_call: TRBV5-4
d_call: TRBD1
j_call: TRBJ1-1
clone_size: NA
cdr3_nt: TGTGCCAGCAGCCTAAAACAGGGGGCAGCCTCTGAAGCTTTCTTT
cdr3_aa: CASSLKQGAASEAFF